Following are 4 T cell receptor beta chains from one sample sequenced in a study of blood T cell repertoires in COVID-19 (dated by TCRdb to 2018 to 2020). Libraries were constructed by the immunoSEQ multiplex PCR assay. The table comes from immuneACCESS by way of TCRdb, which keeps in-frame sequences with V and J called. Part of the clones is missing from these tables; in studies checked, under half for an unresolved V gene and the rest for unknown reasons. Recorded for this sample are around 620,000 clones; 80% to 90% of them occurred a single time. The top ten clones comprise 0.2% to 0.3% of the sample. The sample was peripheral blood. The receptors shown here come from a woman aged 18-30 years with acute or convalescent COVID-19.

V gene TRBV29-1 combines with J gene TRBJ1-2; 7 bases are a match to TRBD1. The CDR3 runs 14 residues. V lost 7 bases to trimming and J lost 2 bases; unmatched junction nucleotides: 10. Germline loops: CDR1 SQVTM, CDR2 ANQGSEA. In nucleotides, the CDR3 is TGCAGCGCCATAGACAGGGAGGTAAACTATGGCTACACCTTC. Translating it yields CSAIDREVNYGYTF.

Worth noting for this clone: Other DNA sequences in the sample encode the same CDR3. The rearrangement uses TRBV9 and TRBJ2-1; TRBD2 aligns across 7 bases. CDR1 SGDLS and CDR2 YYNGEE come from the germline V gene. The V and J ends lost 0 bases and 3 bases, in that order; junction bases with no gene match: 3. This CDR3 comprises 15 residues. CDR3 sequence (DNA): TGTGCCAGCAGCGTAGATGGGGGGGACTACAATGAGCAGTTCTTC. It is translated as CASSVDGGDYNEQFF.

CDR3: CASSLRGVDTEAFF. Here the CDR3 DNA reads TGTGCCAGCAGCTTGCGGGGGGTGGACACTGAAGCTTTCTTT. The rearrangement joins TRBV5-6 to TRBJ1-1; D is possibly TRBD1 (5 bases). Trimming removed 1 base at V and 3 bases at J, with 10 bases between. CDR1 and CDR2 (germline): SGHDT, YYEEEE. The CDR3 is 14 residues long.

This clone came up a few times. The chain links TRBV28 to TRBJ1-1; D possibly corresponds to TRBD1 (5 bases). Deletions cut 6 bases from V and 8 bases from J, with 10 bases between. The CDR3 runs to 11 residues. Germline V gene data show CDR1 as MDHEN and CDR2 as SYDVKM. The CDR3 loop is CASRSDKEAFF. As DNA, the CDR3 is TGTGCCAGCAGATCGGACAAGGAAGCTTTCTTT.